Listed below are T cell receptor beta chains from one sample, sequenced in a study of type 1 regulatory T cells. Antigen specificity for these receptors is unknown. In TCRdb, the reads were re-called with MiXCR into one record per CDR3 protein. The sample has around 62,000 distinct CDR3 sequences, about three fifths seen once; the top ten hold about 8%. Sequencing was done on a sample of cultured T cells, either the whole culture or a sorted T cell fraction (not recorded which). The receptors come from a human donor in good health. The CDR3 runs from the conserved cysteine through the conserved F or W. D genes are given only for firm matches. Clone size is given for some rows only: seen once, a few or many times, or a class if the clone is expanded.

>TRBV24-1|TRBD1|TRBJ2-1|few
CATSEPGQAQQFF
TGTGCCACCAGTGAACCGGGACAGGCCCAGCAGTTCTTC
>TRBV5-1|-|TRBJ2-6|-
CASSSSRDSGANVLTF
TGCGCCAGCAGCTCGTCCCGGGACTCCGGGGCCAACGTCCTGACTTTC
>TRBV7-8|-|TRBJ2-5|few
CASSSREEGLKYF
TGTGCCAGCAGCTCCCGCGAAGAGGGTCTCAAGTACTTC
>TRBV5-1|-|TRBJ1-4|-
CASSLGDREKLFF
TGCGCCAGCAGCCTGGGGGACCGTGAAAAACTGTTTTTT
>TRBV24-1|-|TRBJ2-3|-
CATSDPRFVTQYF
TGTGCCACCAGTGACCCGCGATTCGTTACGCAGTATTTT
>TRBV20-1|TRBD2|TRBJ2-7|-
CAGGAGNSYEQYF
TGCGCCGGAGGAGCGGGAAACTCCTACGAGCAGTACTTC
>TRBV20-1|TRBD1|TRBJ1-1|-
CSANQQGRNTEAFF
TGCAGTGCCAATCAACAGGGGCGGAACACTGAAGCTTTCTTT
>TRBV6-6|-|TRBJ1-4|-
CASSRNEKLFF
TGTGCCAGCAGCCGGAATGAAAAACTGTTTTTT
>TRBV5-1|-|TRBJ2-2|-
CASSGLRPNTGELFF
TGCGCCAGCAGCGGTCTACGGCCGAACACCGGGGAGCTGTTTTTT
>TRBV20-1|-|TRBJ2-7|-
CSATQSYEQYF
TGCAGTGCTACCCAATCCTACGAGCAGTACTTC
>TRBV20-1|TRBD2|TRBJ2-7|-
CSASRLANNYEQYF
TGCAGTGCTAGTCGACTAGCTAATAACTACGAGCAGTACTTC
>TRBV20-1|TRBD2|TRBJ2-7|few
CSAMTASGNYEQYF
TGCAGTGCTATGACCGCTAGCGGGAACTACGAGCAGTACTTC
>TRBV29-1|TRBD2|TRBJ2-3|once
CSVHGLGWDTQYF
TGCAGCGTCCACGGACTAGGGTGGGATACGCAGTATTTT
>TRBV7-9|-|TRBJ1-1|few
CASSLSRVNTEAFF
TGTGCCAGCAGCTTGAGCAGAGTAAACACTGAAGCTTTCTTT
>TRBV5-1|TRBD2|TRBJ2-7|-
CASSLVGGSNIANKYEQYF
TGCGCCAGCAGCTTGGTGGGCGGGAGTAATATCGCGAACAAATACGAGCAGTACTTC
>TRBV4-3|-|TRBJ2-7|-
CASSRGLRGEQYF
TGCGCCAGCAGCCGCGGACTGAGGGGCGAGCAGTACTTC